This section outlines one T cell receptor beta chain sequence together with its context. CDR1 SGHNT and CDR2 YENEEA come from the germline V gene. With 5 bases removed from V and 5 bases from J, the gap between germline ends came to 18 bases. The CDR3 totals 15 residues. The sample is drawn from a study of T cell clonotyping in hematopoietic cell transplantation. Clones were sequenced by immunoSEQ multiplex PCR, and TCRdb holds only the in-frame ones, with some missing. The profile shows 13,000 or so clones, about 97% of them singletons. The sample in question was peripheral blood mononuclear cells, obtained 30 days after allogeneic stem cell transplant. The V call is TRBV11-3, the J call TRBJ2-5; tentative D call: TRBD2 (7 bases). This TCR derives from a female patient aged 50-59 years who had an allogeneic stem cell transplant from an unrelated donor, so T cells may come from the graft donor. Some clones in this sample may be carry-over from other donors' samples. CDR3 in DNA: TGTGCCAGCAGCAAGAGGGGGGGCGCGGCGGAGACCCAGTACTTC. This translates into CASSKRGGAAETQYF.